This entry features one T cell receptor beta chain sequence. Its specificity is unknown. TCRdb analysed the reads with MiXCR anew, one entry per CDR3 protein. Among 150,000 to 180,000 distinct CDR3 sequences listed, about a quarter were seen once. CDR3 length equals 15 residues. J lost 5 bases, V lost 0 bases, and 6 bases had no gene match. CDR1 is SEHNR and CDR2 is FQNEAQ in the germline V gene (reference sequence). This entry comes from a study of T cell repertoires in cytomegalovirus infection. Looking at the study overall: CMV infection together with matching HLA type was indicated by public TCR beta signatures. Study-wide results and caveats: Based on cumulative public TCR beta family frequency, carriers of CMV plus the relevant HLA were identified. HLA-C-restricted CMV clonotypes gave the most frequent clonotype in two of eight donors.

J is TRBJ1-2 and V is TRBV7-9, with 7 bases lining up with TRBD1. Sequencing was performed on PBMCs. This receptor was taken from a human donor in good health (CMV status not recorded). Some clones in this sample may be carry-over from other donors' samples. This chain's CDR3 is CASSLAGTDLYGYTF. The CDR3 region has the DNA TGTGCCAGCAGCTTAGCTGGGACAGACCTTTATGGCTACACCTTC.